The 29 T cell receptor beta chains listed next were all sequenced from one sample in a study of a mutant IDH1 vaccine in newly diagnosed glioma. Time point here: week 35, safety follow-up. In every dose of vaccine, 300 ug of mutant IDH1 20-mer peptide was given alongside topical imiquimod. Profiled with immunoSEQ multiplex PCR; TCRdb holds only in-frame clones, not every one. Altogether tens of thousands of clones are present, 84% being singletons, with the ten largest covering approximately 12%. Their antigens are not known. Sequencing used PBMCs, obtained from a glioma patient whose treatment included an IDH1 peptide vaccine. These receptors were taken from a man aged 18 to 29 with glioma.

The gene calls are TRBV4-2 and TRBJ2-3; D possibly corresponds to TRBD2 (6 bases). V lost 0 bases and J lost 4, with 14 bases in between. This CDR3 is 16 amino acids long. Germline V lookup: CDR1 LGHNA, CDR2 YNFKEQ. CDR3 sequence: CASSQEGLWGADTQYF. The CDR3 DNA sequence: TGTGCCAGCAGCCAAGAAGGACTATGGGGGGCAGATACGCAGTATTTT.

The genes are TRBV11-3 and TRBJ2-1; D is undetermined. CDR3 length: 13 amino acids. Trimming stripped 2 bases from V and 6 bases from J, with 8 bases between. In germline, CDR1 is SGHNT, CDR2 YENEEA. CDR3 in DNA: TGTGCCAGCAGCTTAAGCACGGTCAATGAGCAGTTCTTC. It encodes CASSLSTVNEQFF. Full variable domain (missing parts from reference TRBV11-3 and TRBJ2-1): EAGVVQSPRYKIIEKKQPVAFWCNPISGHNTLYWYLQNLGQGPELLIRYENEEAVDDSQLPKDRFSAERLKGVDSTLKIQPAELGDSAVYLCASSLSTVNEQFFGPGTRLTVL.

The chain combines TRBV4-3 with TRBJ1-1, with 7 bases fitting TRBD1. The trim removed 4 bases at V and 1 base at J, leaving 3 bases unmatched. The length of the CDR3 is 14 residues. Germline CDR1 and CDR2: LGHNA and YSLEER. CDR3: CASSPTGTNTEAFF. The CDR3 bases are TGCGCCAGCAGCCCGACAGGGACGAACACTGAAGCTTTCTTT.

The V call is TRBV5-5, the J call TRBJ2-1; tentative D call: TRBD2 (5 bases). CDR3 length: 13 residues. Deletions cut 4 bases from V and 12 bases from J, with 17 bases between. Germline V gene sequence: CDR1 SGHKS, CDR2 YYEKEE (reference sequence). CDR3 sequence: CASSLGRTPGQFF. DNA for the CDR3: TGTGCCAGCAGCCTTGGGAGAACTCCCGGGCAGTTCTTC.

The CDR3 loop is CASKAGDTNSPLHF. Written as DNA, the CDR3 is TGTGCCAGCAAGGCAGGGGACACTAATTCACCCCTCCACTTT. This chain uses TRBV2 with TRBJ1-6, with D perhaps matching TRBD1 (6 bases). CDR3 length: 14 residues. The V end lost 7 bases, the J end lost 6 bases, and 13 bases lay between the germline ends. Germline lookup yields CDR1 SNHLY and CDR2 FYNNEI. Based on the CDR3 plus reference TRBV2 and TRBJ1-6, the full variable domain is EPEVTQTPSHQVTQMGQEVILRCVPISNHLYFYWYRQILGQKVEFLVSFYNNEISEKSEIFDDQFSVERPDGSNFTLKIRSTKLEDSAMYFCASKAGDTNSPLHFGNGTRLTVT.

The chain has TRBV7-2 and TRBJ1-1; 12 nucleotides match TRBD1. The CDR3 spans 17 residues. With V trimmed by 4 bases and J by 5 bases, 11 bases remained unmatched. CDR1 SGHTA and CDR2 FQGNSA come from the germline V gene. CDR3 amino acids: CASSSSGTGGAATEAFF. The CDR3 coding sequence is TGTGCCAGCAGCTCTAGCGGGACAGGGGGCGCGGCGACTGAAGCTTTCTTT. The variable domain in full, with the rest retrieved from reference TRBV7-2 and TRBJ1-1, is GAGVSQSPSNKVTEKGKDVELRCDPISGHTALYWYRQSLGQGLEFLIYFQGNSAPDKSGLPSDRFSAERTGGSVSTLTIQRTQQEDSAVYLCASSSSGTGGAATEAFFGQGTRLTVV.

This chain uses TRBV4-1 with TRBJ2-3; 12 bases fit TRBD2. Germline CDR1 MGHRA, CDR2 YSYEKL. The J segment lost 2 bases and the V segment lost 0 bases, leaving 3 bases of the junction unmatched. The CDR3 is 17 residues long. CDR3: CASSQETSGGPTDTQYF. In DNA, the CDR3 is TGCGCCAGCAGCCAAGAGACTAGCGGGGGCCCCACAGATACGCAGTATTTT.

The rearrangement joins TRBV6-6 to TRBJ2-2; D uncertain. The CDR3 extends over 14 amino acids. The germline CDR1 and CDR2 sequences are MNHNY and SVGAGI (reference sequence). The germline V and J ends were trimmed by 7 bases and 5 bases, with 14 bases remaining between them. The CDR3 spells CASNLKGRTGELFF. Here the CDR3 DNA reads TGTGCCAGCAACTTGAAGGGCCGTACCGGGGAGCTGTTTTTT.

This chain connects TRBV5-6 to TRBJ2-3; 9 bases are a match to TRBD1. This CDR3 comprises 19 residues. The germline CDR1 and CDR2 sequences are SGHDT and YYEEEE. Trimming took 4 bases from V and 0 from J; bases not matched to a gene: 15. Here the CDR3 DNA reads TGTGCCAGCAGCACCTACATCCCGGGACAGGGAATTAGCACAGATACGCAGTATTTT. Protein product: CASSTYIPGQGISTDTQYF.

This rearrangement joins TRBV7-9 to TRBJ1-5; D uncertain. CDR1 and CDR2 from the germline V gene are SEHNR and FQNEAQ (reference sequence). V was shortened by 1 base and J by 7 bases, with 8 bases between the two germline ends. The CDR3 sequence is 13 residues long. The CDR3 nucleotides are TGTGCCAGCAGCTTAGGAGGCTACCAGCCCCAGCATTTT. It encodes CASSLGGYQPQHF.

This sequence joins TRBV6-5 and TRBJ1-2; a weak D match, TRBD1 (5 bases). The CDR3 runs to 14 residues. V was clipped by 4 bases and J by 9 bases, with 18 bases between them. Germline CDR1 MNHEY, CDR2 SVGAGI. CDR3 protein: CASSSPQGLESYTF. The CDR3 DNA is TGTGCCAGCAGTTCACCTCAGGGATTGGAGAGCTACACCTTC.

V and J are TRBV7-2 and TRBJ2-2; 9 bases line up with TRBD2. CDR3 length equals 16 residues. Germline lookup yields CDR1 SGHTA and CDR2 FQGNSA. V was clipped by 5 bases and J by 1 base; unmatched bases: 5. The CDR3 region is CASSRSGGLNTGELFF. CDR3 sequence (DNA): TGTGCCAGCAGCCGTAGCGGGGGCTTGAACACCGGGGAGCTGTTTTTT.

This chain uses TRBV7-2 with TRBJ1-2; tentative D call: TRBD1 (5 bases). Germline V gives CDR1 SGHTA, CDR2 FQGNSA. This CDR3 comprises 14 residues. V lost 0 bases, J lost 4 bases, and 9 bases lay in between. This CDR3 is CASSLARDGYGYTF. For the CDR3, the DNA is TGTGCCAGCAGCTTAGCGCGGGACGGCTATGGCTACACCTTC.

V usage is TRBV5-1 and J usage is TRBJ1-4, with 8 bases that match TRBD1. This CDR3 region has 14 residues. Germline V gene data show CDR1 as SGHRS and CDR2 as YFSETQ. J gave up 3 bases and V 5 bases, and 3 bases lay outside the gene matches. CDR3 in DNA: TGCGCCAGCAGAGAACAGGGGGCTAATGAAAAACTGTTTTTT. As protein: CASREQGANEKLFF.

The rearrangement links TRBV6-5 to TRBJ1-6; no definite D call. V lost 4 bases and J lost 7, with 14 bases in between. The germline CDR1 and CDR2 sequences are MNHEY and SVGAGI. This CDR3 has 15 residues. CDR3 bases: TGTGCCAGCAGTTCCTTACCCCACTCGAATTCACCCCTCCACTTT. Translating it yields CASSSLPHSNSPLHF.

CDR3 DNA sequence: TGCGCCAGCAGCCCAGACCCTACCGGGCGGACGGGCTACACCTTC. It codes for CASSPDPTGRTGYTF. The V and J genes are TRBV5-1 and TRBJ1-2; no clear D gene. The CDR3 loop spans 15 amino acids. V was shortened by 4 bases and J by 8 bases, with 21 bases between the two germline ends. Germline lookup yields CDR1 SGHRS and CDR2 YFSETQ.

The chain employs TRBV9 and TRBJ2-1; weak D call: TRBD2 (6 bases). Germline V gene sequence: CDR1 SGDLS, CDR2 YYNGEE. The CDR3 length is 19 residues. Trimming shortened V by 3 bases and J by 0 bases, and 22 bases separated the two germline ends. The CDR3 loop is CASSAVEGRVPSSYNEQFF. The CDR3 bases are TGTGCCAGCAGCGCAGTGGAGGGACGGGTCCCAAGCTCCTACAATGAGCAGTTCTTC.

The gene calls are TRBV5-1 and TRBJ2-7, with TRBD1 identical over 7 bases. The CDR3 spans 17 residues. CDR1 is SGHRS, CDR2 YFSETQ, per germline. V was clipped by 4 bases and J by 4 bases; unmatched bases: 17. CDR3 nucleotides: TGCGCCAGCAGCCTCCAATCTAACAGGGGATTAACTTACGAGCAGTACTTC. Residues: CASSLQSNRGLTYEQYF.

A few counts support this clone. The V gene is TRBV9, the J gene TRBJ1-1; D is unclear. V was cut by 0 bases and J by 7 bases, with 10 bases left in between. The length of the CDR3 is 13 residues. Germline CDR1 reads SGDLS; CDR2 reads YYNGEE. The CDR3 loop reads CASSVGGLNEAFF. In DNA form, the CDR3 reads TGTGCCAGCAGCGTAGGAGGCCTTAATGAAGCTTTCTTT.

CDR3 protein: CASSLVSGGNQPQHF. In DNA form, the CDR3 reads TGCGCCAGCAGCTTGGTATCGGGGGGCAATCAGCCCCAGCATTTT. The rearrangement joins TRBV5-1 to TRBJ1-5, with D possibly matching TRBD1 (5 bases). Trimming removed 0 bases from V and 2 bases from J, with 9 bases in between. From germline, CDR1 is SGHRS and CDR2 YFSETQ. The CDR3 covers 15 residues.

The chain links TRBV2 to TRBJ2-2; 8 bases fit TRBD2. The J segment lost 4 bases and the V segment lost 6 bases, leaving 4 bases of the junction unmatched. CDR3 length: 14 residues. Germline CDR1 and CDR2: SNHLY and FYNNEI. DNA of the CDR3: TGTGCCAGCAGGCGGGGGGAGGGCACCGGGGAGCTGTTTTTT. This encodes CASRRGEGTGELFF. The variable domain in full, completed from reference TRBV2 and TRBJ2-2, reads EPEVTQTPSHQVTQMGQEVILRCVPISNHLYFYWYRQILGQKVEFLVSFYNNEISEKSEIFDDQFSVERPDGSNFTLKIRSTKLEDSAMYFCASRRGEGTGELFFGEGSRLTVL.

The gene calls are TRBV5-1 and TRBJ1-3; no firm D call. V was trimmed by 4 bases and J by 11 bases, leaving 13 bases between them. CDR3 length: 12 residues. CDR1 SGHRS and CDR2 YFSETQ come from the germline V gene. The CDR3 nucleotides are TGCGCCAGCAGCCCGGGCAGGCAACCCATATATTTT. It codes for CASSPGRQPIYF.

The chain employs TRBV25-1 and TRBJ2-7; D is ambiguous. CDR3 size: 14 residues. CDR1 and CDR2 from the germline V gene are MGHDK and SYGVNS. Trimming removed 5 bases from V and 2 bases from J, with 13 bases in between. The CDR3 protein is CASSTPGPTYEQYF. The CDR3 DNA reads TGTGCCAGCAGTACCCCCGGGCCTACCTACGAGCAGTACTTC.

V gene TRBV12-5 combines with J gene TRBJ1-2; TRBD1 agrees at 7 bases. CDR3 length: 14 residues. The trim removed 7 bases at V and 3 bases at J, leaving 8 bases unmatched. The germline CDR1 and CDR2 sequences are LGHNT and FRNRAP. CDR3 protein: CASARQGSYYGYTF. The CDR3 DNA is TGTGCTAGTGCCCGACAGGGTAGTTACTATGGCTACACCTTC.

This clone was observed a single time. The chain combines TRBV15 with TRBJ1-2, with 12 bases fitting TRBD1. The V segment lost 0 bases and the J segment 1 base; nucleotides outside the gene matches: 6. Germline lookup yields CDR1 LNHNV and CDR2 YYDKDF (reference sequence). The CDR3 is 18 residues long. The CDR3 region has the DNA TGTGCCACCAGCAGAGATACCGGGACAGGGGGCGTTAACTATGGCTACACCTTC. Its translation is CATSRDTGTGGVNYGYTF.

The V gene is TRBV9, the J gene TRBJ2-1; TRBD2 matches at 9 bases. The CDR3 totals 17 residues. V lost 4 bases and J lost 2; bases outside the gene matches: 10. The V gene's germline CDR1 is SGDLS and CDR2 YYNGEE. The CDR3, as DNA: TGTGCCAGCAGCCCGACCGGGACTAGCCATGCCTACAATGAGCAGTTCTTC. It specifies CASSPTGTSHAYNEQFF. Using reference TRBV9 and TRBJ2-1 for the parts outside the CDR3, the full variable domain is DSGVTQTPKHLITATGQRVTLRCSPRSGDLSVYWYQQSLDQGLQFLIQYYNGEERAKGNILERFSAQQFPDLHSELNLSSLELGDSALYFCASSPTGTSHAYNEQFFGPGTRLTVL.

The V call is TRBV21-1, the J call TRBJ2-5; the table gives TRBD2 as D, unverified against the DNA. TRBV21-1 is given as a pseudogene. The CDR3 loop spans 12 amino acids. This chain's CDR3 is CASSKGKETQYF. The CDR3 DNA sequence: TGTGCCAGCAGCAAAGGTAAAGAGACCCAGTACTTC.

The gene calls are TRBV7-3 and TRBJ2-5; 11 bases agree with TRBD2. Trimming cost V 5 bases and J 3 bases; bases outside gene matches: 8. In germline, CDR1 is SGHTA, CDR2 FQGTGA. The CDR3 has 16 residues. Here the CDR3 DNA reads TGTGCCAGCAGCCTGATAGCGGGGGGGCCCGAAGAGACCCAGTACTTC. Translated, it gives CASSLIAGGPEETQYF.

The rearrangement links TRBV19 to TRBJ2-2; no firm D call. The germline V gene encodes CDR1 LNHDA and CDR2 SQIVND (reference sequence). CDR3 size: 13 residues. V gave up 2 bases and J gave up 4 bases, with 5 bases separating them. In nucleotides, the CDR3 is TGTGCCAGTAGTATACACGTCACCGGGGAGCTGTTTTTT. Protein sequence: CASSIHVTGELFF. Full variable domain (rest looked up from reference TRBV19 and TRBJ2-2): DGGITQSPKYLFRKEGQNVTLSCEQNLNHDAMYWYRQDPGQGLRLIYYSQIVNDFQKGDIAEGYSVSREKKESFPLTVTSAQKNPTAFYLCASSIHVTGELFFGEGSRLTVL.